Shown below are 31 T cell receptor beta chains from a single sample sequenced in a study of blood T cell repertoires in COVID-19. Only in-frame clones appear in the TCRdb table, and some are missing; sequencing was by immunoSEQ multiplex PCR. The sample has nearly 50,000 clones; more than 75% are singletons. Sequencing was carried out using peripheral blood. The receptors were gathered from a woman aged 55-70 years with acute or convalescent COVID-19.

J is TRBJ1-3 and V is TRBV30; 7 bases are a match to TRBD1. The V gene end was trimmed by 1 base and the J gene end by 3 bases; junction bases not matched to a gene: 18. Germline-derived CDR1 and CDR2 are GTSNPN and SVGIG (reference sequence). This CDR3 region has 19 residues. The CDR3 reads CAWSERQGSITIYGNTIYF. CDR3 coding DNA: TGTGCCTGGAGTGAGAGACAGGGATCGATTACTATTTATGGAAACACCATATATTTT. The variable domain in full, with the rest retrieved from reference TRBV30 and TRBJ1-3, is SQTIHQWPATLVQPVGSPLSLECTVEGTSNPNLYWYRQAAGRGLQLLFYSVGIGQISSEVPQNLSASRPQDRQFILSSKKLLLSDSGFYLCAWSERQGSITIYGNTIYFGEGSWLTVV.

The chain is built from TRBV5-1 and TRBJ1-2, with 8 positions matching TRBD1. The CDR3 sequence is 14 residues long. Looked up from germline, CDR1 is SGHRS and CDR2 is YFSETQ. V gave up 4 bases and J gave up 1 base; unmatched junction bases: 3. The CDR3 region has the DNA TGCGCCAGCAGCCCAGGACAGGGTAACTATGGCTACACCTTC. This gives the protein CASSPGQGNYGYTF.

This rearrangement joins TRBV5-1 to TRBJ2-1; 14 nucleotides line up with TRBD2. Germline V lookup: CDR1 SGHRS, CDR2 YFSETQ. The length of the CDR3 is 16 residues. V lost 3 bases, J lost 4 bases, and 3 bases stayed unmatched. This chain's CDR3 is CASSSGLAGAYNEQFF. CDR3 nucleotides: TGCGCCAGCAGCTCGGGACTAGCGGGAGCTTACAATGAGCAGTTCTTC. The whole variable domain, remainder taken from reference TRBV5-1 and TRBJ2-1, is KAGVTQTPRYLIKTRGQQVTLSCSPISGHRSVSWYQQTPGQGLQFLFEYFSETQRNKGNFPGRFSGRQFSNSRSEMNVSTLELGDSALYLCASSSGLAGAYNEQFFGPGTRLTVL.

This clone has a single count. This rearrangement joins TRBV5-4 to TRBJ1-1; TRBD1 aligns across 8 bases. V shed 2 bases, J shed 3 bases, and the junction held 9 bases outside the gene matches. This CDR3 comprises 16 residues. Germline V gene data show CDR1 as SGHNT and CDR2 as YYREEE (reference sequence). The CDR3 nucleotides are TGTGCCAGCAGCTTAAGTCAGGGGGCAGGGGACACTGAAGCTTTCTTT. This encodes CASSLSQGAGDTEAFF.

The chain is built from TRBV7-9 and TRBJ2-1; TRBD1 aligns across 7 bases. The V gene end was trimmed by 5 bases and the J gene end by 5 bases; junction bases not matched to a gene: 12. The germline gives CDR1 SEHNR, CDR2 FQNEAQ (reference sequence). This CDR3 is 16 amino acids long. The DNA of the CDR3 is TGTGCCAGCAGCACCCGGACAGGAGAAAAAAACAATGAGCAGTTCTTC. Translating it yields CASSTRTGEKNNEQFF.

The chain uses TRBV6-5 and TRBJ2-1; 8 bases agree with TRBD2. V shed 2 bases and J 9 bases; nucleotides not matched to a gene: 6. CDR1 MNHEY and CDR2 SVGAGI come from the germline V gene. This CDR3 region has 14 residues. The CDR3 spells CASSYREGRTEQFF. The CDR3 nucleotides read TGTGCCAGCAGTTACCGGGAGGGCAGAACTGAGCAGTTCTTC.

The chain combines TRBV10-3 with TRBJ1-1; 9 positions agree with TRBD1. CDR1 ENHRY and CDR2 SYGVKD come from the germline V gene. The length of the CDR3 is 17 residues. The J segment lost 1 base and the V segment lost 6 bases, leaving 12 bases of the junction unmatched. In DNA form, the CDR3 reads TGTGCCATCAGCCCGGGGGGAACAGGGGGCTGGAACACTGAAGCTTTCTTT. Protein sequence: CAISPGGTGGWNTEAFF.

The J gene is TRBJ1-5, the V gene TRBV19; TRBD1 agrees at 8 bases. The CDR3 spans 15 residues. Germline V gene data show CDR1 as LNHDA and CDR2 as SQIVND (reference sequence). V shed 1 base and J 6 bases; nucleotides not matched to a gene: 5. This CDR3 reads CASSIAGGPGQPQHF. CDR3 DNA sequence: TGTGCCAGTAGTATAGCAGGGGGCCCAGGTCAGCCCCAGCATTTT.

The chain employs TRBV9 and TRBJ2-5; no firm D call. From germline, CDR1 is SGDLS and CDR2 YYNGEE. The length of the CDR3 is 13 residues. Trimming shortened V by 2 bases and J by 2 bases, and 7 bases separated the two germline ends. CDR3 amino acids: CASSVHTQETQYF. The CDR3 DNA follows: TGTGCCAGCAGCGTTCACACACAAGAGACCCAGTACTTC.

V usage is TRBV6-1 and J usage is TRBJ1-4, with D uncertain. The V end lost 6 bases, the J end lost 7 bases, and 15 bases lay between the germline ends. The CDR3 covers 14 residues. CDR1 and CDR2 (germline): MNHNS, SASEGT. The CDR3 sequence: CASSHEGSGEKLFF. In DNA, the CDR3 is TGTGCCAGCAGCCACGAGGGAAGTGGTGAAAAACTGTTTTTT.

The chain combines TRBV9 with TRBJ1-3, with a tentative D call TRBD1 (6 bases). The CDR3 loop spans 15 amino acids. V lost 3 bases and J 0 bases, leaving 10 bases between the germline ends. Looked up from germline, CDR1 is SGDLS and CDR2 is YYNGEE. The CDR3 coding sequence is TGTGCCAGCAGCGGGGACACCTACTCTGGAAACACCATATATTTT. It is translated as CASSGDTYSGNTIYF.

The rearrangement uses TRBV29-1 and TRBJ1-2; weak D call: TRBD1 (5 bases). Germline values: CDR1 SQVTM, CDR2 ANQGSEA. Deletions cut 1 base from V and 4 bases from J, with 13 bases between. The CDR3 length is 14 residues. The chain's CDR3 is CSVEVPGRPYGYTF. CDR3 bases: TGCAGCGTTGAAGTCCCAGGGAGGCCCTATGGCTACACCTTC.

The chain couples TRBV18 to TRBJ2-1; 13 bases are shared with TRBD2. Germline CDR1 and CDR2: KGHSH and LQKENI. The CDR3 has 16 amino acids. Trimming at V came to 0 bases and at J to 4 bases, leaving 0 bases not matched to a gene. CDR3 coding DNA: TGTGCCAGCTCACCACCGGGACTAGCGGGATACAATGAGCAGTTCTTC. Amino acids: CASSPPGLAGYNEQFF.

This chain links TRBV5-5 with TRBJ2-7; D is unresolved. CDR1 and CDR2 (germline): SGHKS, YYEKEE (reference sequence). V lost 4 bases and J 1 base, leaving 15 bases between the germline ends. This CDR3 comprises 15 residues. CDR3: CASSLMVSGSYEQYF. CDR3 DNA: TGTGCCAGCAGCCTCATGGTGTCCGGGTCCTACGAGCAGTACTTC. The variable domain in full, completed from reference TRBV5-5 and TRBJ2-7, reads DAGVTQSPTHLIKTRGQQVTLRCSPISGHKSVSWYQQVLGQGPQFIFQYYEKEERGRGNFPDRFSARQFPNYSSELNVNALLLGDSALYLCASSLMVSGSYEQYFGPGTRLTVT.

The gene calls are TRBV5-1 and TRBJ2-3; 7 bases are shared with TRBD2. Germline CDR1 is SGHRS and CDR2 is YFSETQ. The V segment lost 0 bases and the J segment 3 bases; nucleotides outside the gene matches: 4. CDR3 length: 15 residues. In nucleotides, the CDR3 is TGCGCCAGCAGCTTGGTCGGTAGCGGGACAGATACGCAGTATTTT. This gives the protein CASSLVGSGTDTQYF.

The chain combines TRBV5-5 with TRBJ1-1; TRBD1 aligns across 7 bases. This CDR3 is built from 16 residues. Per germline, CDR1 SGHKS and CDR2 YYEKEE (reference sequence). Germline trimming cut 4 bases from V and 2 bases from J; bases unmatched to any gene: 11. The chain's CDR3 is CASSPAPGTVNTEAFF. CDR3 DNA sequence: TGTGCCAGCAGCCCCGCACCCGGGACAGTTAACACTGAAGCTTTCTTT.

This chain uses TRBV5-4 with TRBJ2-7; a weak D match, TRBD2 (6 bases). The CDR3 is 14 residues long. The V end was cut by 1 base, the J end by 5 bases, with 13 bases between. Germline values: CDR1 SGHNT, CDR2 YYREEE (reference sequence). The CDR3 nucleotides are TGTGCCAGCAGCTTGAATAGCGGAGGCGACGAGCAGTACTTC. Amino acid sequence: CASSLNSGGDEQYF.

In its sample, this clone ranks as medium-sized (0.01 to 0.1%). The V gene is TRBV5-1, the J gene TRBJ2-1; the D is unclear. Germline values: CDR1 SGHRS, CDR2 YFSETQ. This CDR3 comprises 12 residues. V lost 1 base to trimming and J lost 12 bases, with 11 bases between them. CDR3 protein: CASSLYPRLQFF. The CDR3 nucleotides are TGCGCCAGCAGCTTGTACCCGCGGCTGCAGTTCTTC. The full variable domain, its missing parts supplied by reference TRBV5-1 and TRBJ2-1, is KAGVTQTPRYLIKTRGQQVTLSCSPISGHRSVSWYQQTPGQGLQFLFEYFSETQRNKGNFPGRFSGRQFSNSRSEMNVSTLELGDSALYLCASSLYPRLQFFGPGTRLTVL.

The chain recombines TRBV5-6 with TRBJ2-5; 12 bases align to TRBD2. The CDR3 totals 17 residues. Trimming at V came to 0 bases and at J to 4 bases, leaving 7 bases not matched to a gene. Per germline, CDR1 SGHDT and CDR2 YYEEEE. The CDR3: CASSLELAGGGIETQYF. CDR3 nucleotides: TGTGCCAGCAGCTTGGAACTAGCGGGGGGTGGAATAGAGACCCAGTACTTC.

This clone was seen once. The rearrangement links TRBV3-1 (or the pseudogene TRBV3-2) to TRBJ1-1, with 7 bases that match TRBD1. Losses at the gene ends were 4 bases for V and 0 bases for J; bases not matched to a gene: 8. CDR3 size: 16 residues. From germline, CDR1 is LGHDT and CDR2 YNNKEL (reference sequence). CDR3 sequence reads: CASSPRTGVMNTEAFF. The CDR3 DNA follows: TGTGCCAGCAGCCCTCGGACAGGAGTTATGAACACTGAAGCTTTCTTT.

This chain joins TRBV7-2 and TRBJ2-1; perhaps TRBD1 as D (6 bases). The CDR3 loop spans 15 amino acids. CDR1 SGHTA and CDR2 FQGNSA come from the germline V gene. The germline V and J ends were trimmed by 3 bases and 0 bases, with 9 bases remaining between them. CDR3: CASSFKDSSYNEQFF. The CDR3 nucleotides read TGTGCCAGCAGCTTTAAGGACAGCTCCTACAATGAGCAGTTCTTC.

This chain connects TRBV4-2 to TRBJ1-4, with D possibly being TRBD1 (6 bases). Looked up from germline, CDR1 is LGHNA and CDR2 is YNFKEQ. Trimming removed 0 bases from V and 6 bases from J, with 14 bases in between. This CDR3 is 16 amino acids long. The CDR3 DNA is TGTGCCAGCAGCCAAGATTGGGGGCAGGGCCATGAAAAACTGTTTTTT. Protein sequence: CASSQDWGQGHEKLFF.

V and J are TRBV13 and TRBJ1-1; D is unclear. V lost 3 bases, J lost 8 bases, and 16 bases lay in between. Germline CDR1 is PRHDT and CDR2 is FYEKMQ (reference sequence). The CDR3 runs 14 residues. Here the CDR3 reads CASSLSRLEGEAFF. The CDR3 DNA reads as TGTGCCAGCAGCTTGTCCAGGTTGGAGGGAGAAGCTTTCTTT.

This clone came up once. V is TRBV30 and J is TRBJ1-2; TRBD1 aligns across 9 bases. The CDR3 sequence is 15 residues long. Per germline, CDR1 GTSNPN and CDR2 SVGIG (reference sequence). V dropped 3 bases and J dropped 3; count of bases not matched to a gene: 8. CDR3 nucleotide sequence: TGTGCCTGGAGGGGAAAGGACAGGGGCGACTATGGCTACACCTTC. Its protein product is CAWRGKDRGDYGYTF. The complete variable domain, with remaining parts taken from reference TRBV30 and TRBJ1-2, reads SQTIHQWPATLVQPVGSPLSLECTVEGTSNPNLYWYRQAAGRGLQLLFYSVGIGQISSEVPQNLSASRPQDRQFILSSKKLLLSDSGFYLCAWRGKDRGDYGYTFGSGTRLTVV.

The CDR3: CASSLIRGNQPQHF. The CDR3 DNA reads as TGTGCCAGCAGTTTAATTCGGGGGAACCAGCCCCAGCATTTT. This chain connects TRBV28 to TRBJ1-5, with D perhaps TRBD1 (5 bases). V lost 2 bases, J lost 7 bases, and 12 bases lay in between. CDR3 size: 14 residues. From germline, CDR1 is MDHEN and CDR2 SYDVKM.

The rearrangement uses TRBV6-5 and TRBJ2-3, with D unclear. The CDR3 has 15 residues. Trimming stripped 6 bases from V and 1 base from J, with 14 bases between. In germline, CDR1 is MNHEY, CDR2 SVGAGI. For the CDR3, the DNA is TGTGCCAGCAGCGACGTCGGAGAAGGCACAGATACGCAGTATTTT. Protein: CASSDVGEGTDTQYF.

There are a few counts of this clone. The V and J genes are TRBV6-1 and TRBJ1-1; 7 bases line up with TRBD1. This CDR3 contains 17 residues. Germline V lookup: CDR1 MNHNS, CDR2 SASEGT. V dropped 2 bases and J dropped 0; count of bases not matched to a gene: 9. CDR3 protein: CASSEFGRGKMNTEAFF. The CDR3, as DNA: TGTGCCAGCAGTGAATTTGGCAGGGGGAAAATGAACACTGAAGCTTTCTTT.

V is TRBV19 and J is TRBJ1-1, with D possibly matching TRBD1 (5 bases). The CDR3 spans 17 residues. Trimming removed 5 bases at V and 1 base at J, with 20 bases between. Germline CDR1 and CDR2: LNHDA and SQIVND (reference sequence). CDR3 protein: CASSDATAGGKNTEAFF. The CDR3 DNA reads TGTGCCAGTAGTGATGCAACCGCGGGGGGAAAGAACACTGAAGCTTTCTTT.

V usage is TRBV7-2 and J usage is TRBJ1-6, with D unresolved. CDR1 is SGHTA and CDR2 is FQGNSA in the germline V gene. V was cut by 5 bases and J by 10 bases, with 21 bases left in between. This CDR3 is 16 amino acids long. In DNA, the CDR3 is TGTGCCAGCAGCCCACCGCGCCGCCTGAAAACGTCACCCCTCCACTTT. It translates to CASSPPRRLKTSPLHF.

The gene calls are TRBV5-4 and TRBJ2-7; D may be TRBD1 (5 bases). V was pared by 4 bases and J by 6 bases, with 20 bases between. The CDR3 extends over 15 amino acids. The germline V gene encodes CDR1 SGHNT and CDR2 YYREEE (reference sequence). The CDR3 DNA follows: TGTGCCAGCAGCGAGACGGTAGGGGTATGGGGCGAGCAGTACTTC. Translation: CASSETVGVWGEQYF.

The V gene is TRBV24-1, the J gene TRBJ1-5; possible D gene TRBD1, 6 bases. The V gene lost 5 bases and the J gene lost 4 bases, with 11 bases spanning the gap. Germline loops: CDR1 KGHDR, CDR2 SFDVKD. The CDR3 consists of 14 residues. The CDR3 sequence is CATSGTDLNQPQHF. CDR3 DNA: TGTGCCACCAGTGGGACAGACCTAAATCAGCCCCAGCATTTT.